Shown below are 3 T cell receptor beta chains from a single sample sequenced in a study of CD8 T cells in ankylosing spondylitis. TCRdb redid the calling of the 5' RACE reads with MiXCR, one entry per CDR3 protein. The sample records 310,000 or so distinct CDR3 sequences, around 19% being singletons. The specimen sequenced was blood, either unsorted or a sorted T cell fraction (not recorded which). Receptors were obtained from a male donor with ankylosing spondylitis or in good health (not recorded which).

This clonotype was detected only a few times. The chain carries TRBV12-3 or TRBV12-4 and TRBJ1-1, with D unresolved. V was shortened by 7 bases and J by 1 base, with 13 bases between the two germline ends. CDR3 size: 14 residues. CDR3 region: CASTLMGKNTEAFF. The CDR3 bases are TGTGCCAGCACTTTGATGGGGAAGAACACTGAAGCTTTCTTT.

This clonotype was seen at least ten times. The rearrangement links TRBV20-1 to TRBJ2-1, with 8 bases that match TRBD2. The CDR3 is 16 amino acids. Germline V gene data show CDR1 as DFQATT and CDR2 as SNEGSKA (reference sequence). V lost 0 bases, J lost 7 bases, and 11 bases stayed unmatched. CDR3: CSARDLAGGVRNEQFF. DNA of the CDR3: TGCAGTGCTAGAGATCTCGCGGGAGGTGTAAGGAATGAGCAGTTCTTC.

This clonotype appeared a few times. The J gene is TRBJ2-5, the V gene TRBV7-2; possible D gene TRBD1, 6 bases. CDR1 and CDR2 from the germline V gene are SGHTA and FQGNSA. The CDR3 is made up of 14 amino acids. V lost 5 bases to trimming and J lost 0 bases, with 10 bases between them. The CDR3 loop is CASSKRGYQETQYF. The DNA of the CDR3 is TGTGCCAGCAGCAAAAGGGGGTACCAAGAGACCCAGTACTTC.